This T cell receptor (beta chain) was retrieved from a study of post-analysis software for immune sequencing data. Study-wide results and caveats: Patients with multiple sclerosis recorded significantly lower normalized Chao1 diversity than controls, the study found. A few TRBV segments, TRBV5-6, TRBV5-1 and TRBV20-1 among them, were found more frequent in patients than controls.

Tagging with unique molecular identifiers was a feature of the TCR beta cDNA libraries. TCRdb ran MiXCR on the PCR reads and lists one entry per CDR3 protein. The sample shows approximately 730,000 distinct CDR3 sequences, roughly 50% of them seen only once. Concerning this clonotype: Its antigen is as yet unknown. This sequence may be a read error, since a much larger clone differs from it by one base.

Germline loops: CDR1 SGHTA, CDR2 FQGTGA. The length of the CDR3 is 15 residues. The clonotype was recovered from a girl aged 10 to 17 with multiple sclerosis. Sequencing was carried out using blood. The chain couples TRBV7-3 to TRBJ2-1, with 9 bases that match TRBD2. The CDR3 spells CACSLTSGTYNEQFF. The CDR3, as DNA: TGTGCCTGCAGCTTGACTAGCGGAACCTACAATGAGCAGTTCTTC.